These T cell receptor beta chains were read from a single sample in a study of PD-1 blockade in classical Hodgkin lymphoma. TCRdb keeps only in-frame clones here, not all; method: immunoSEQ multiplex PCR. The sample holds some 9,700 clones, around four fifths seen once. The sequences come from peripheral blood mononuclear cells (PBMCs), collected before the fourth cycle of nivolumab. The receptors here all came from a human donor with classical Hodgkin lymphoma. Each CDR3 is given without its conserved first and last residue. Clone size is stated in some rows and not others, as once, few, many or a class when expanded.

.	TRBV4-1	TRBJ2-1	ASSQFYNEQF
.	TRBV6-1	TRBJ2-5	ASSPRLTFQETQY
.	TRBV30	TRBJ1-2	ALSPQGASYT
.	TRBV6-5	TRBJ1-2	ASSRERSYGYT
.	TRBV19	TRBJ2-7	ASSITGTTSYEQY
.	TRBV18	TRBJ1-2	ASSPGGDPTNYGYT
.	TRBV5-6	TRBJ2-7	ASSREYEQY
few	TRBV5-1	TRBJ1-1	ASSLKGLDTEAF
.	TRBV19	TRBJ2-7	ASTPLFGSLSEQY
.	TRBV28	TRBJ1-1	ASSFTGDTEAF
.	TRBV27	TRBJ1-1	ASSLLGTEGTEAF
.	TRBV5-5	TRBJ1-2	ASSLLGGRGTAYNYGYT
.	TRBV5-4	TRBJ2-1	ASSSGRAGEQF
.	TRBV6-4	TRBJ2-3	ASSNSDGVTDTQY
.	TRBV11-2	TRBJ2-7	ASSLDGTYEQY
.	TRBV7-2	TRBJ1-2	ASSPRVSNYGYT
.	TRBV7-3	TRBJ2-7	ASSFQGAGYEQY
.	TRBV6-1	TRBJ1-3	ASSSYSRGGNTIY
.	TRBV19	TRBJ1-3	ASSSAQEYALSGNTIY
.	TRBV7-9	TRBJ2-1	ASSLIGSYNEQF
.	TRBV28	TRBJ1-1	ASSARVLNTEAF
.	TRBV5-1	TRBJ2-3	ATQPSGGPTDTQY
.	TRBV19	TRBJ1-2	ASSIDAGPRSVYT